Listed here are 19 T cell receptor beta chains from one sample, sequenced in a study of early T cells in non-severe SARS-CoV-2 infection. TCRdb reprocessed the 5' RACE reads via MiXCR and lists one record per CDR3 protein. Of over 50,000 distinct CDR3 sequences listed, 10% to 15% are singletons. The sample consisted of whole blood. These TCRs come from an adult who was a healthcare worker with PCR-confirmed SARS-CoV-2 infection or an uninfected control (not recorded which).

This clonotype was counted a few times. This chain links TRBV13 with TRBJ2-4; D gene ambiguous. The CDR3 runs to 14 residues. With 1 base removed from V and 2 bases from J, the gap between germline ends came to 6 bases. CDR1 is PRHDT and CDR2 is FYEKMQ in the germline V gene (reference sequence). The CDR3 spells CASSLAGPKNIQYF. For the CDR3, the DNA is TGTGCCAGCAGCTTAGCTGGTCCCAAAAACATTCAGTACTTC.

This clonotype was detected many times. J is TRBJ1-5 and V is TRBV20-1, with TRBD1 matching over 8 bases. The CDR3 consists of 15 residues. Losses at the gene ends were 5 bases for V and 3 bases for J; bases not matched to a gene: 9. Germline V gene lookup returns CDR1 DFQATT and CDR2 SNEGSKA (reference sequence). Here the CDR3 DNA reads TGCAGTGCTCCACTAGGGACAGGCTCCAATCAGCCCCAGCATTTT. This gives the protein CSAPLGTGSNQPQHF.

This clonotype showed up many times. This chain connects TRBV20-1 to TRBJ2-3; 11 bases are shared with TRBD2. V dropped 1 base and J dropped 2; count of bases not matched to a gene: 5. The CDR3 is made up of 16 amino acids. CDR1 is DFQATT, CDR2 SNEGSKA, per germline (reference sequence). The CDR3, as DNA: TGCAGTGCTAGAGCCCAACTAGCGGGAGACACAGATACGCAGTATTTT. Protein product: CSARAQLAGDTDTQYF.

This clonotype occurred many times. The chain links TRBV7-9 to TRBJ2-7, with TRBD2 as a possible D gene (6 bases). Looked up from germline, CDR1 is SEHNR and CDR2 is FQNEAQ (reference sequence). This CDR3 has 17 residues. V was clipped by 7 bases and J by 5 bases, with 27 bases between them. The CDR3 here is CASKTYGTHSREDEQYF. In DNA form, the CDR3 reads TGTGCCAGCAAAACCTACGGGACTCACTCAAGGGAAGACGAGCAGTACTTC.

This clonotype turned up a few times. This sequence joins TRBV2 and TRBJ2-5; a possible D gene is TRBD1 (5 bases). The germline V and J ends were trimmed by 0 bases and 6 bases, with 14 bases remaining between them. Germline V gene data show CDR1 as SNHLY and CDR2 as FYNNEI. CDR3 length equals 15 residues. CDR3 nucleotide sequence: TGTGCCAGCAGTGAAGCCAGGGTCTATGGGAAGACCCAGTACTTC. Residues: CASSEARVYGKTQYF.

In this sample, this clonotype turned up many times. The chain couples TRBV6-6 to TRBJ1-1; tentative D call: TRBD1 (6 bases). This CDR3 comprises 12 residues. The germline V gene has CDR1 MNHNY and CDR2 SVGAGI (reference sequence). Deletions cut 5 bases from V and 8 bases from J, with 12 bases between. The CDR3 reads CASSNTGQEAFF. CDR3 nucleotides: TGTGCCAGCAGTAATACGGGACAAGAAGCTTTCTTT.

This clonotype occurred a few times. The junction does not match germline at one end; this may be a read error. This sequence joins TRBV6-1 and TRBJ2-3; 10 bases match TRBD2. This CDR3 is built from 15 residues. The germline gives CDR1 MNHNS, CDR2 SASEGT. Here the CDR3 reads CASSALAGGTDMQYF. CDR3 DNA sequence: TGTGCCAGCAGTGCTTTAGCGGGAGGAACAGATATGCAGTATTTT.

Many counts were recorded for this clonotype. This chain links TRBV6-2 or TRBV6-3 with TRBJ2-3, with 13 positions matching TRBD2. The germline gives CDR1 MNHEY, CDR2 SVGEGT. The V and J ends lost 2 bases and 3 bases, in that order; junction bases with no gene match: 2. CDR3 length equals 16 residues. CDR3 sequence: CASSYGLAGVTDTQYF. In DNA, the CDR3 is TGTGCCAGCAGTTACGGACTAGCGGGGGTAACAGATACGCAGTATTTT.

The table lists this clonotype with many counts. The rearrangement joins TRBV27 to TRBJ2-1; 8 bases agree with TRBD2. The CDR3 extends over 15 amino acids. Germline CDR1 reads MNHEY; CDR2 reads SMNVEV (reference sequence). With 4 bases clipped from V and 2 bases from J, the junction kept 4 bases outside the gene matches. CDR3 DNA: TGTGCCAGCAGTTATCGACTAGCGCCCTACAATGAGCAGTTCTTC. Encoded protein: CASSYRLAPYNEQFF.

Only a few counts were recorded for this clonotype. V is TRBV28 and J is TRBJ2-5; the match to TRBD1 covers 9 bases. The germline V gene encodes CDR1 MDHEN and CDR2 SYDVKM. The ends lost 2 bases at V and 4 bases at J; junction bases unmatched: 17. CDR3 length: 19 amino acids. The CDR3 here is CASSLLQQGARLGAETQYF. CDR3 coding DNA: TGTGCCAGCAGTTTACTCCAACAGGGGGCGCGTCTCGGGGCAGAGACCCAGTACTTC.

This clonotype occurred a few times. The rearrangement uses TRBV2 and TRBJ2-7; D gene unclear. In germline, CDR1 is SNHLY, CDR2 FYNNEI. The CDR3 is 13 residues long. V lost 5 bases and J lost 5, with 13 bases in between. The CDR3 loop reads CASSRHITDEQYF. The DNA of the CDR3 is TGTGCCAGCAGTCGACATATCACCGACGAGCAGTACTTC.

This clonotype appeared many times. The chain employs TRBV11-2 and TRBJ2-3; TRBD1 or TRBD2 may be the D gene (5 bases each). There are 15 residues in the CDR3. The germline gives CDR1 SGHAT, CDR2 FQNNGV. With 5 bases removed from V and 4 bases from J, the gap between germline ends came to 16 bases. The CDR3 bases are TGTGCCAGCAGCCTCACGAGGGGCCGTGCAGATACGCAGTATTTT. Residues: CASSLTRGRADTQYF.

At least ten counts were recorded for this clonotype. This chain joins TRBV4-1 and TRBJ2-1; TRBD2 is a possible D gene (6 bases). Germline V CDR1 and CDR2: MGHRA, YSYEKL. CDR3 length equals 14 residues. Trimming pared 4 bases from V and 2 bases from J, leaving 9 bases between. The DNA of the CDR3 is TGCGCCAGCAGCCCGTTAGCGGCCTACAATGAGCAGTTCTTC. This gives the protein CASSPLAAYNEQFF.

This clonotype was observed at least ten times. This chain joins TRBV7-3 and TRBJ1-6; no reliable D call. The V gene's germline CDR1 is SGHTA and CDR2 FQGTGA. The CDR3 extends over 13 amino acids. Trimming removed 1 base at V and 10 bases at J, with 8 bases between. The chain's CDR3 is CASSLNLKSPLHF. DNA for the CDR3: TGTGCCAGCAGCTTAAATCTGAAGTCACCCCTCCACTTT.

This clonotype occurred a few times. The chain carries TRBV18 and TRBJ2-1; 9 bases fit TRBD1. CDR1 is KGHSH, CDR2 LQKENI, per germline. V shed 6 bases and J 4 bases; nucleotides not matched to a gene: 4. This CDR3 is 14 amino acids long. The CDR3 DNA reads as TGTGCCAGCTCTCCCGACAGGGGGTACAATGAGCAGTTCTTC. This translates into CASSPDRGYNEQFF.

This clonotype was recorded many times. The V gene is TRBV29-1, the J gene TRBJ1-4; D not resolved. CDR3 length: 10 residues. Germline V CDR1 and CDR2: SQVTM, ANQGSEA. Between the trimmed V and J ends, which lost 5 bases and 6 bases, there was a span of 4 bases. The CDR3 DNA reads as TGCAGCGTTCTTTATGAAAAACTGTTTTTT. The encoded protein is CSVLYEKLFF.

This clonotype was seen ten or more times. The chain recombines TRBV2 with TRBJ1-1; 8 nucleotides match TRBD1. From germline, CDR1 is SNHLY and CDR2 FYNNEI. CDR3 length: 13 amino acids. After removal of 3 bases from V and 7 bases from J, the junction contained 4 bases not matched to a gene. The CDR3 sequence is CASSELQGDEAFF. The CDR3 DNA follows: TGTGCCAGCAGTGAGTTACAGGGGGATGAAGCTTTCTTT.

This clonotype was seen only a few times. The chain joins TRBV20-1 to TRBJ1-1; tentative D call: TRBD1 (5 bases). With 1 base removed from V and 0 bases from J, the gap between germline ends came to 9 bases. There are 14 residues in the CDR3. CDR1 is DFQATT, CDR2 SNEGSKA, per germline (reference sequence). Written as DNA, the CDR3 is TGCAGTGCTAGAGTAGGGGCTATGAACACTGAAGCTTTCTTT. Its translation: CSARVGAMNTEAFF.

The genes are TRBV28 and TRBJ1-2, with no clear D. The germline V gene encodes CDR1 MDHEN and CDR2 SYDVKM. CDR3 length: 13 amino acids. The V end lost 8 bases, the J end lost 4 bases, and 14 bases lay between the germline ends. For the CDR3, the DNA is TGTGCCAGCTGGGGAGGGTTCGGCTATGGCTACACCTTC. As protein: CASWGGFGYGYTF.